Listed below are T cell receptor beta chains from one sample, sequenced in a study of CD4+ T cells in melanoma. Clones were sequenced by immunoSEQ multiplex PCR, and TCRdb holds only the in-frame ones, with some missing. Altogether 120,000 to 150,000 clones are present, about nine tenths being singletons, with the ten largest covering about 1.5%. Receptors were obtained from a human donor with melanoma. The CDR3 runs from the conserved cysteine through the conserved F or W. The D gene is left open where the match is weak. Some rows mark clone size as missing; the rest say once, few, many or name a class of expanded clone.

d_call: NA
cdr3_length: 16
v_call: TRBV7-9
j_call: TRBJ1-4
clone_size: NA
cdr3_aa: CASSPGSSLTNEKLFF
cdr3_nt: TGTGCCAGCAGCCCAGGCAGTTCACTAACTAATGAAAAACTGTTTTTT

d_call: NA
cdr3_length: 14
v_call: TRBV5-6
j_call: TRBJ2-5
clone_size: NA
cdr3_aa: CASSPQGFSETQYF
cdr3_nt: TGTGCCAGCAGCCCGCAGGGGTTTTCAGAGACCCAGTACTTC

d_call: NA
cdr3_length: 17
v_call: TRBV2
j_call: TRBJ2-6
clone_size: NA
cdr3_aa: CASIVGWEGAGANVLTF
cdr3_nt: TGTGCCAGCATTGTCGGGTGGGAAGGTGCTGGGGCCAACGTCCTGACTTTC

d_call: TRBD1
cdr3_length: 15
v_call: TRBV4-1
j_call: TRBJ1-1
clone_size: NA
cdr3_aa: CASSPTGTVNTEAFF
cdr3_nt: TGCGCCAGCAGCCCCACCGGGACAGTGAACACTGAAGCTTTCTTT

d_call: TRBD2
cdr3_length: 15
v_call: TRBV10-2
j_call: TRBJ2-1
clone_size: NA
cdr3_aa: CASSGAGGFYNEQFF
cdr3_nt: TGCGCCAGCAGTGGGGCGGGGGGGTTTTACAATGAGCAGTTCTTC

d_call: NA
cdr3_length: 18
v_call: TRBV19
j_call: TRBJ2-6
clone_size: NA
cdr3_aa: CASSTPLGVGSGANVLTF
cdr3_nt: TGTGCCAGTAGTACCCCCTTAGGGGTAGGCTCTGGGGCCAACGTCCTGACTTTC

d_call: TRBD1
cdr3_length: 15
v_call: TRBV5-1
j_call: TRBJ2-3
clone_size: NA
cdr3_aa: CASSGQGLGTDTQYF
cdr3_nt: TGCGCCAGCAGCGGACAGGGTCTGGGCACAGATACGCAGTATTTT

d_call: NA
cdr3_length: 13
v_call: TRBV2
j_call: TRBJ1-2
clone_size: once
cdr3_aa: CASSVGGNYGYTF
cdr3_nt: TGTGCCAGCAGTGTCGGGGGTAACTATGGCTACACCTTC

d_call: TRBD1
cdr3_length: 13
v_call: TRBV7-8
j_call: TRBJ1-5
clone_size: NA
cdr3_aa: CASSEQGDQPQHF
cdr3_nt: TGTGCCAGCAGCGAACAGGGGGATCAGCCCCAGCATTTT

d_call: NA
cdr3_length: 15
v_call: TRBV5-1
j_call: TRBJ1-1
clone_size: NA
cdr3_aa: CASSLGPGLNTEAFF
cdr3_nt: TGCGCCAGCAGCTTGGGGCCGGGACTGAACACTGAAGCTTTCTTT

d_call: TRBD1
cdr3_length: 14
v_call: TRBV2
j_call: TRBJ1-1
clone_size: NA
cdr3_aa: CASSDQTGRPEAFF
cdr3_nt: TGTGCCAGCAGTGACCAGACAGGGCGGCCTGAAGCTTTCTTT

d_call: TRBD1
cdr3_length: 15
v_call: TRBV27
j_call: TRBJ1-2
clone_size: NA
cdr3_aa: CASSSQGAYMRGYTF
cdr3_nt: TGTGCCAGCAGTTCACAGGGGGCGTATATGCGTGGCTACACCTTC

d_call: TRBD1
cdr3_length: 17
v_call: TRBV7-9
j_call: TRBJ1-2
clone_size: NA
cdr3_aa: CASSNPGGAGGDYGYTF
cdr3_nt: TGTGCCAGCAGCAACCCGGGGGGGGCAGGGGGTGACTATGGCTACACCTTC

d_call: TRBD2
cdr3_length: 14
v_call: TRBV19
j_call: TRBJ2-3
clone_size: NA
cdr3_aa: CASQLAGGTDTQYF
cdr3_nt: TGTGCCAGCCAACTAGCGGGGGGGACAGATACGCAGTATTTT

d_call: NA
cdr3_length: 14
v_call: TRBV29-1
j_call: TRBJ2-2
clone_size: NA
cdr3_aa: CSVRGGLNTGELFF
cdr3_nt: TGCAGCGTCCGGGGCGGCCTAAACACCGGGGAGCTGTTTTTT

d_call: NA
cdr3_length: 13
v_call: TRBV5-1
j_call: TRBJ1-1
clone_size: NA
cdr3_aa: CASSLGMNTEAFF
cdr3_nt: TGCGCCAGCAGCTTAGGTATGAACACTGAAGCTTTCTTT

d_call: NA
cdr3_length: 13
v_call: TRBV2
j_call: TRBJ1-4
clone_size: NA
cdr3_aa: CASRFEGRSKLFF
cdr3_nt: TGTGCCAGCAGGTTCGAGGGGAGGTCCAAACTGTTTTTT

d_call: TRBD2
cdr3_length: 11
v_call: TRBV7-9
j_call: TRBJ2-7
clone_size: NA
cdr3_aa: CASSPAGTSSF
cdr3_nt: TGTGCCAGCAGCCCGGCCGGGACTAGCTCCTTC

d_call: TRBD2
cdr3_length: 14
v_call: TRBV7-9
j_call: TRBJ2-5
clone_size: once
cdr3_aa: CASSSRTSTETQYF
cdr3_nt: TGTGCCAGCAGCTCTAGGACTAGTACGGAGACCCAGTACTTC

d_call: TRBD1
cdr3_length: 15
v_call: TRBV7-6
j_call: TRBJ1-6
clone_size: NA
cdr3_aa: CASSSGQASNSPLHF
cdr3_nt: TGTGCCAGCAGCTCGGGACAGGCCTCCAATTCACCCCTCCACTTT

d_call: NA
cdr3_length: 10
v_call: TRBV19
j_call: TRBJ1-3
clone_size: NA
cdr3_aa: CASTEHTIYF
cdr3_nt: TGTGCCAGCACAGAGCACACCATATATTTT

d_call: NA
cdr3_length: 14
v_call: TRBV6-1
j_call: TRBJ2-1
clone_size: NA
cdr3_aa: CASSEDVRYNEQFF
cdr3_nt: TGTGCCAGCAGTGAAGACGTCAGGTACAATGAGCAGTTCTTC

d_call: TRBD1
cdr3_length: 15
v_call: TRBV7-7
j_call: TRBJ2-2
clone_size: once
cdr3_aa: CASRLGGPNTGELFF
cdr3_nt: TGTGCTAGCCGGTTAGGGGGCCCAAACACCGGGGAGCTGTTTTTT

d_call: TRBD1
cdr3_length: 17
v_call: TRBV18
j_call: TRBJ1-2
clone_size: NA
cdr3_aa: CASSPLDGTGVNYGYTF
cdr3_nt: TGTGCCAGCTCACCCTTGGACGGGACAGGGGTTAACTATGGCTACACCTTC

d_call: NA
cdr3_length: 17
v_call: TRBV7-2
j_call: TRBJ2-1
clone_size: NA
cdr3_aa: CASSFHLWTIGYNEQFF
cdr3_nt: TGTGCCAGCAGCTTCCACTTATGGACAATTGGATACAATGAGCAGTTCTTC

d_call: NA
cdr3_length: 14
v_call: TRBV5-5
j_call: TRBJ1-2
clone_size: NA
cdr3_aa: CATLPELHNYGYTF
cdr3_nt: TGTGCCACCCTACCGGAGCTCCACAACTATGGCTACACCTTC

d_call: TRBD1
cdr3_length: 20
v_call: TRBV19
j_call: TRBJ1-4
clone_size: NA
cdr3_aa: CASRRRAGGTGRSGDEKLFF
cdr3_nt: TGTGCCAGTAGAAGGCGCGCCGGGGGGACAGGTCGGAGTGGGGATGAAAAACTGTTTTTT

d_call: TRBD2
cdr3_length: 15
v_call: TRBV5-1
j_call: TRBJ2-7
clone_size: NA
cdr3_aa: CASSLEPSGGYEQYF
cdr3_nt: TGCGCCAGCAGCTTGGAGCCTAGCGGGGGGTACGAGCAGTACTTC

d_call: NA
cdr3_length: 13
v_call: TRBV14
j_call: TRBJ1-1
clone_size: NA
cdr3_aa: CASSIPGGTEAFF
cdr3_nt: TGTGCCAGCAGTATCCCCGGGGGGACTGAAGCTTTCTTT

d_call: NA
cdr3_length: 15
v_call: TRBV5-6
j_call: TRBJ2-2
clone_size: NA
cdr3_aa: CASSSVPSTWGELFF
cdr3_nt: TGTGCCAGCAGTTCGGTCCCCTCCACGTGGGGGGAGCTGTTTTTT

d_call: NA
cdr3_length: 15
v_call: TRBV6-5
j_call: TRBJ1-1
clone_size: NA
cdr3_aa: CASSYSFQMNTEAFF
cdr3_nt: TGTGCCAGCAGTTACTCCTTCCAGATGAACACTGAAGCTTTCTTT

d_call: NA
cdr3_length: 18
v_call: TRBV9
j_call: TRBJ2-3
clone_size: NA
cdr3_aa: CASSVAGWGAPSTDTQYF
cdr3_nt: TGTGCCAGCAGCGTAGCGGGTTGGGGGGCACCCAGCACAGATACGCAGTATTTT

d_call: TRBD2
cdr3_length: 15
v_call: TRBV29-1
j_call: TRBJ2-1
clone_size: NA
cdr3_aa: CSGGAGGQGYNEQFF
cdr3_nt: TGCAGCGGAGGTGCGGGGGGGCAGGGCTACAATGAGCAGTTCTTC

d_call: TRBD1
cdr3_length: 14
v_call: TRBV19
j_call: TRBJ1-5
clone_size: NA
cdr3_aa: CASSPDRGRQPQHF
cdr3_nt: TGTGCCAGTAGTCCCGACAGGGGTCGTCAGCCCCAGCATTTT

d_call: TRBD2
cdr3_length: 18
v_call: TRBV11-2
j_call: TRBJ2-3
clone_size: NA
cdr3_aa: CASSLGQTSGASTDTQYF
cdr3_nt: TGTGCCAGCAGCTTAGGGCAGACTAGCGGCGCTAGCACAGATACGCAGTATTTT

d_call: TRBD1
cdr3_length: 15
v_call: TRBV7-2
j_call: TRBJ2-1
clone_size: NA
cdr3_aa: CASSLMGTGYNEQFF
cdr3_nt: TGTGCCAGCAGCCTCATGGGGACAGGCTACAATGAGCAGTTCTTC

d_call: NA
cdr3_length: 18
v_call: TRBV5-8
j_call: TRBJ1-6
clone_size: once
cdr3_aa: CASSLAPSAWTYNSPLHF
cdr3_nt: TGTGCCAGCAGCTTGGCCCCGTCGGCATGGACCTATAATTCACCCCTCCACTTT

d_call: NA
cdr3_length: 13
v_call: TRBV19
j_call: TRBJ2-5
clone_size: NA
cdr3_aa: CASTPRGGETQYF
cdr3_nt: TGTGCCAGTACACCCCGAGGGGGGGAGACCCAGTACTTC

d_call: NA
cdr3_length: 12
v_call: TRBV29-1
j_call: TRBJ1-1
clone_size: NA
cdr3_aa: CSVGQTNTEAFF
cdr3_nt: TGCAGCGTTGGACAGACGAACACTGAAGCTTTCTTT

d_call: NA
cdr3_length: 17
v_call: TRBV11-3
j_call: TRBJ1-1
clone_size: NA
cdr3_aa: CASSLGDTPTPNTEAFF
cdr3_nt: TGTGCCAGCAGCTTAGGGGACACCCCGACTCCGAACACTGAAGCTTTCTTT

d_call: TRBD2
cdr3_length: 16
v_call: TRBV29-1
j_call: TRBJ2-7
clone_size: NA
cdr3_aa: CSVTHNIAGGSNEQYF
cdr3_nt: TGCAGCGTTACCCACAATATAGCGGGGGGTTCGAACGAGCAGTACTTC

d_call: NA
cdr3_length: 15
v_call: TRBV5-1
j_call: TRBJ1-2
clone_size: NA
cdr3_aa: CASSLDSGGTRGYTF
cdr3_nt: TGCGCCAGCAGCTTGGATAGCGGGGGGACGCGAGGCTACACCTTC

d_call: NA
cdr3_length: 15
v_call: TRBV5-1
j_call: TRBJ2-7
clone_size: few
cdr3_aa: CASSLSSQGTYEQYF
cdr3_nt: TGCGCCAGCAGCTTGTCCTCGCAGGGGACCTACGAGCAGTACTTC

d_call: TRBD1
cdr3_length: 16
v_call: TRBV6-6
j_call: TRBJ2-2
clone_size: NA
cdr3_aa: CASSGRDRGRTGELFF
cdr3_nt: TGTGCCAGCAGTGGACGGGACAGGGGGCGTACCGGGGAGCTGTTTTTT

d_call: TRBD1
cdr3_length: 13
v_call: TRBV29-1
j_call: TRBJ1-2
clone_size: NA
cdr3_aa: CSVDLGQGEGYTF
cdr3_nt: TGCAGCGTTGATCTGGGACAGGGAGAAGGCTACACCTTC

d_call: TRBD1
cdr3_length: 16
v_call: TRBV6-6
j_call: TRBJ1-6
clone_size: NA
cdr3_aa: CASSYGTGVFNSPLHF
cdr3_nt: TGTGCCAGCAGTTACGGGACAGGGGTGTTTAATTCACCCCTCCACTTT